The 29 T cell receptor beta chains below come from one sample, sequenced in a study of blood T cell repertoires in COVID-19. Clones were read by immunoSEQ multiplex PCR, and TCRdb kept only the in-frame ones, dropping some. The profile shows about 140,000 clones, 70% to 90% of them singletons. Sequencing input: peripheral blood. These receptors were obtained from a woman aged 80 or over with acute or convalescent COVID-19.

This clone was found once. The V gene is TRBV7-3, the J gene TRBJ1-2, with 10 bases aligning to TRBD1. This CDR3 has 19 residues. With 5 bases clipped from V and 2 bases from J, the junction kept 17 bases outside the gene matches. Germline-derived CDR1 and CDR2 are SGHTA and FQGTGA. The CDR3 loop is CASSARPRDRGGGNYGYTF. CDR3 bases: TGTGCCAGCAGCGCCCGGCCCCGGGACAGGGGAGGAGGCAACTATGGCTACACCTTC.

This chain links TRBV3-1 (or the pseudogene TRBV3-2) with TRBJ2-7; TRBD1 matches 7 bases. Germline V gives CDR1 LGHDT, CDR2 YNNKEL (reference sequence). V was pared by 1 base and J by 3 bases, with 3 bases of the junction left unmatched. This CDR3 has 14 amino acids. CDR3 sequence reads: CASSQGPGGYEQYF. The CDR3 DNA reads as TGTGCCAGCAGCCAAGGTCCAGGGGGCTACGAGCAGTACTTC.

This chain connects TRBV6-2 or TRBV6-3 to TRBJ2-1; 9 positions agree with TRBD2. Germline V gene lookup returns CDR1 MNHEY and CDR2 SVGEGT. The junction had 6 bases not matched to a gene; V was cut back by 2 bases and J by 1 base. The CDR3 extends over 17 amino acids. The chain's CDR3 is CASSYRSSGGSYNEQFF. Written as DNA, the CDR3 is TGTGCCAGCAGTTACAGAAGTAGCGGGGGATCCTACAATGAGCAGTTCTTC.

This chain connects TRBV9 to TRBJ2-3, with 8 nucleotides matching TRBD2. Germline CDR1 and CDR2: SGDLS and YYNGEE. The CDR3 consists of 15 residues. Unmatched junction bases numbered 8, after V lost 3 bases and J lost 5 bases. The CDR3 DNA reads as TGTGCCAGCAGCGGGGCCAGCGGGGGCGGAGATACGCAGTATTTT. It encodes CASSGASGGGDTQYF.

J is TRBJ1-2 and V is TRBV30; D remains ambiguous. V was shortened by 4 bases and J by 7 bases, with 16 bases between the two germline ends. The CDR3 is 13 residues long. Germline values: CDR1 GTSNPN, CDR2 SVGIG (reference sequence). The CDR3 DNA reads TGTGCCTGGACCAACTGGGCCTCGGCTGGCTACACCTTC. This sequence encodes CAWTNWASAGYTF.

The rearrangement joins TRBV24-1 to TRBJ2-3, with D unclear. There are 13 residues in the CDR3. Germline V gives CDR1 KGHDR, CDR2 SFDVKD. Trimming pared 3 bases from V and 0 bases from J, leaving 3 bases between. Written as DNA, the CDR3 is TGTGCCACCAGTGATCTCAGCACAGATACGCAGTATTTT. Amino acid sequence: CATSDLSTDTQYF.

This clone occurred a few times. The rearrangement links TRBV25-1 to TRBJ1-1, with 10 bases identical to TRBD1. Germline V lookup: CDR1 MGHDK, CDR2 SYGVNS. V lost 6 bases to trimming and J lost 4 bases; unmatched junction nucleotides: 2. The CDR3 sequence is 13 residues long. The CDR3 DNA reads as TGTGCCAGCAGCTGGACAGGGGGCACTGAAGCTTTCTTT. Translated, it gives CASSWTGGTEAFF.

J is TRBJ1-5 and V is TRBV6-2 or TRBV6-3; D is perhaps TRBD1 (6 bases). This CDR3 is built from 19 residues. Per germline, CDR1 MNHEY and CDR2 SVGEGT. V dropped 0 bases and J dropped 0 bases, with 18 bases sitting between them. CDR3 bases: TGTGCCAGCAGTTACTCGACCGCGGGGGGCGCATATAGCAATCAGCCCCAGCATTTT. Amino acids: CASSYSTAGGAYSNQPQHF.

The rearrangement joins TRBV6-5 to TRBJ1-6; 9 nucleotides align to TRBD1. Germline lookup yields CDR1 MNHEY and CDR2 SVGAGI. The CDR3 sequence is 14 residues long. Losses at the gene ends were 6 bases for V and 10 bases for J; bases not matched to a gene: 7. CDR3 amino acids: CASSGTGSQSPLHF. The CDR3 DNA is TGTGCCAGCAGCGGGACAGGGTCTCAATCACCCCTCCACTTT.

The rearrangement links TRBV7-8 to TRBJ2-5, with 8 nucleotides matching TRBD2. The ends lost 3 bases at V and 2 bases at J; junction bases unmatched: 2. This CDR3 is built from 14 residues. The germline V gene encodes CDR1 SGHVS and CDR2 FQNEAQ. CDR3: CASSFGRVQETQYF. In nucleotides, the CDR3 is TGTGCCAGCAGCTTCGGGAGGGTTCAAGAGACCCAGTACTTC.

The CDR3 region is CASSTTGGNEQFF. The CDR3 bases are TGTGCCAGTAGTACGACAGGAGGAAATGAGCAGTTCTTC. The genes are TRBV19 and TRBJ2-1; D possibly corresponds to TRBD1 (6 bases). Per germline, CDR1 LNHDA and CDR2 SQIVND (reference sequence). The V end lost 4 bases, the J end lost 7 bases, and 11 bases lay between the germline ends. The CDR3 has 13 amino acids.

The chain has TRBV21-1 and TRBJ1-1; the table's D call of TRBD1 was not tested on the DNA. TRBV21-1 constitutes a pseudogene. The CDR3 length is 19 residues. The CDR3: CASSKAFLGQGGSNTEAFF. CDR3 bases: TGTGCCAGCAGCAAAGCGTTTCTGGGACAGGGTGGTAGTAACACTGAAGCTTTCTTT.

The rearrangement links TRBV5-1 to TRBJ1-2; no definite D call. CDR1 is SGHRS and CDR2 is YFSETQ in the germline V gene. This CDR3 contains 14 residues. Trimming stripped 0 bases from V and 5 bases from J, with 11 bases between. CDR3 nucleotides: TGCGCCAGCAGCTTGGAGGGAAGGGAGTATGGCTACACCTTC. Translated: CASSLEGREYGYTF.

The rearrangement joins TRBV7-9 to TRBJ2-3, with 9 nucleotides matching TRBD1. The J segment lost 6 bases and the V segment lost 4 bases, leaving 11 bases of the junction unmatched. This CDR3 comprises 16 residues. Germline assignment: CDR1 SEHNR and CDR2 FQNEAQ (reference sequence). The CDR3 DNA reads TGTGCCAGCAGCTGGTACGGGACAGGGACATATGATACGCAGTATTTT. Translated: CASSWYGTGTYDTQYF.

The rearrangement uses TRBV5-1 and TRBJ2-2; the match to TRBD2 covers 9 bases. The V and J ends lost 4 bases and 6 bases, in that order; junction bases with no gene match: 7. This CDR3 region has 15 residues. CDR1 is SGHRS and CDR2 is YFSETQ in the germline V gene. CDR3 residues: CASSGAGGWSGELFF. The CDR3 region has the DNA TGCGCCAGCAGCGGAGCGGGGGGTTGGTCCGGGGAGCTGTTTTTT.

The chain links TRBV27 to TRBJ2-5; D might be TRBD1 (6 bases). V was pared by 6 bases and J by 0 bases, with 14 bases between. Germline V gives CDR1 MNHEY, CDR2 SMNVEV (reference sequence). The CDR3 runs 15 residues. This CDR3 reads CASSPGQTHQETQYF. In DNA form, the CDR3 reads TGTGCCAGCAGCCCCGGACAGACCCACCAAGAGACCCAGTACTTC.

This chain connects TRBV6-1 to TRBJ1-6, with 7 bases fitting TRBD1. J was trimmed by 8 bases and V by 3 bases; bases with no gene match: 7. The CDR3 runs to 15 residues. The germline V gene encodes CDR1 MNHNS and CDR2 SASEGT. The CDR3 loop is CASSDIQGVHSPLHF. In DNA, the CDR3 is TGTGCCAGCAGTGACATCCAGGGGGTCCATTCACCCCTCCACTTT.

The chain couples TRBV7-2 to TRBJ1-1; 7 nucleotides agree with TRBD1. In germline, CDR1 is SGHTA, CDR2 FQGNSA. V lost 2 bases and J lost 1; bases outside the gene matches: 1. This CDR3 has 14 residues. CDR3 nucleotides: TGTGCCAGCAGCTTACAGGGGGGGAACACTGAAGCTTTCTTT. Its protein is CASSLQGGNTEAFF. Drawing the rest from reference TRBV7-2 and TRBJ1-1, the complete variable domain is GAGVSQSPSNKVTEKGKDVELRCDPISGHTALYWYRQSLGQGLEFLIYFQGNSAPDKSGLPSDRFSAERTGGSVSTLTIQRTQQEDSAVYLCASSLQGGNTEAFFGQGTRLTVV.

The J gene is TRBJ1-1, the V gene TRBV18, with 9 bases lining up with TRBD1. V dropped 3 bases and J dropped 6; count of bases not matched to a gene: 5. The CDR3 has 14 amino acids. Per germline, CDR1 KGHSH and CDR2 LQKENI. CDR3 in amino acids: CASSPDRGRPEAFF. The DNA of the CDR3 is TGTGCCAGCTCACCGGACAGGGGTCGGCCTGAAGCTTTCTTT.

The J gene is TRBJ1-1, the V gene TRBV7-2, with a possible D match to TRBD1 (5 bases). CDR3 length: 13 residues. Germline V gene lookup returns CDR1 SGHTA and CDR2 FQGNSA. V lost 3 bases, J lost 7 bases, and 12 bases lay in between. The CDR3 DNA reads TGTGCCAGCAGCTTCCATCGGACACTTGAAGCTTTCTTT. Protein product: CASSFHRTLEAFF.

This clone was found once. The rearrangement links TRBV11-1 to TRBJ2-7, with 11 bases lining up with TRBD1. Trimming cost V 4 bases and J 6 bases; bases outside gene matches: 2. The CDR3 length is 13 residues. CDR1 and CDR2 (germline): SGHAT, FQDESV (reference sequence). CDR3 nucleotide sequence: TGTGCCAGCAGCTCCGGGACAGGGGGCGAGCAGTACTTC. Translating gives CASSSGTGGEQYF. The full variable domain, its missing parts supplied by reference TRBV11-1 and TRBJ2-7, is EAEVAQSPRYKITEKSQAVAFWCDPISGHATLYWYRQILGQGPELLVQFQDESVVDDSQLPKDRFSAERLKGVDSTLKIQPAELGDSAMYLCASSSGTGGEQYFGPGTRLTVT.

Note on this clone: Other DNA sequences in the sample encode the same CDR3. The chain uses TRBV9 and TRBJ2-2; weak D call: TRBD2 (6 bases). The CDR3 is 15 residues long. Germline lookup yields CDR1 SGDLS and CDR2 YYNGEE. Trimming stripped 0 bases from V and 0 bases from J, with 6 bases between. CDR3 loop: CASSVAGANTGELFF. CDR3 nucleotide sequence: TGTGCCAGCAGCGTAGCGGGGGCGAACACCGGGGAGCTGTTTTTT.

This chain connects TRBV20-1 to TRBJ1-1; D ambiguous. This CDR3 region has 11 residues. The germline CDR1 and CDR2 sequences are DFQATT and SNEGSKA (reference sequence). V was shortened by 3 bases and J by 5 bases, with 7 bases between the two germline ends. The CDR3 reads CSASTGTEAFF. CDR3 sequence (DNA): TGCAGTGCTAGTACGGGTACTGAAGCTTTCTTT.

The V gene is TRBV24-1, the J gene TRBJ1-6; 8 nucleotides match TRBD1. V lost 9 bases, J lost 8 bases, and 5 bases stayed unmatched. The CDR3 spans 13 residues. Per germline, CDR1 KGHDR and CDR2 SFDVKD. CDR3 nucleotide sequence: TGTGCCACCCAGGACAGGGCGGATTCACCCCTCCACTTT. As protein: CATQDRADSPLHF.

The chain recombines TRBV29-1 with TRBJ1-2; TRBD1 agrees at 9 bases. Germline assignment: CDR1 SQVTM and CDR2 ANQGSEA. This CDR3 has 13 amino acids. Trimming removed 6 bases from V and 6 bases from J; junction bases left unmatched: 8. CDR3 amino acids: CSVTDRGQNGYTF. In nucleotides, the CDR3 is TGCAGCGTAACGGACAGGGGCCAAAATGGCTACACCTTC.

The CDR3 nucleotides are TGTGCCAGTAACCCCGGGACAGCATATGGCTACACCTTC. Translating it yields CASNPGTAYGYTF. The chain has TRBV19 and TRBJ1-2; 7 bases align to TRBD1. The CDR3 totals 13 residues. V gave up 7 bases and J gave up 5 bases; unmatched junction bases: 7. The germline V gene has CDR1 LNHDA and CDR2 SQIVND (reference sequence).

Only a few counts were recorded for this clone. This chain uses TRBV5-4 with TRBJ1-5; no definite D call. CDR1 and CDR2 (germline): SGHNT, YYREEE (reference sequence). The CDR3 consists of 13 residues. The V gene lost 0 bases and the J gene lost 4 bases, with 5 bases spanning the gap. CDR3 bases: TGTGCCAGCAGCTTGGCAGGTAATCAGCCCCAGCATTTT. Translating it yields CASSLAGNQPQHF.

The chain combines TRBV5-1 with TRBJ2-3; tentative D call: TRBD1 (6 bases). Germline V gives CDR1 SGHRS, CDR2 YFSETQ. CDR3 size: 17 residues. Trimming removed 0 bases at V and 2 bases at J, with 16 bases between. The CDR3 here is CASSLATTGTTTDTQYF. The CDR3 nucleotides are TGCGCCAGCAGCTTGGCTACGACAGGAACTACCACAGATACGCAGTATTTT.

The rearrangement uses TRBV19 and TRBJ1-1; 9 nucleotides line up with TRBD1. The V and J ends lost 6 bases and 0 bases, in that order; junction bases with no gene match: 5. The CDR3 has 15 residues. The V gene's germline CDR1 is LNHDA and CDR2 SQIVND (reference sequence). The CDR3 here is CASRQGAHLNTEAFF. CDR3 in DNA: TGTGCCAGTAGACAGGGGGCTCACCTGAACACTGAAGCTTTCTTT.